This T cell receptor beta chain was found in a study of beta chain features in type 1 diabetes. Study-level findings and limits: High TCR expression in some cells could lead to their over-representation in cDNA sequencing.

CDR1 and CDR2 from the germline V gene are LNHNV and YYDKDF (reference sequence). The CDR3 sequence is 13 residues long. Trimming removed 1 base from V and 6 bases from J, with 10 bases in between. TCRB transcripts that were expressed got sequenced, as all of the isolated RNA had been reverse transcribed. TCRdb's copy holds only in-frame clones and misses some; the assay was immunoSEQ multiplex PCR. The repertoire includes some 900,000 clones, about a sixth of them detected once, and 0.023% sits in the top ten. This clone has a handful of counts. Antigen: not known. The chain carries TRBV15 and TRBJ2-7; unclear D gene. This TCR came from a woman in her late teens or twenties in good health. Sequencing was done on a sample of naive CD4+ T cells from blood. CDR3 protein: CATSRVLGPEQYF. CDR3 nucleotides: TGTGCCACCAGCAGAGTTTTGGGTCCCGAGCAGTACTTC.